The 10 T cell receptor beta chains given below trace back to one sample, sequenced in a study of graft-versus-host responses after intestinal transplantation. Here immunoSEQ multiplex PCR was the method, and the copy in TCRdb shows in-frame clones only, minus some. The sample holds approximately 8,200 clones; around 75% are singletons and the top ten take about 13%. Once graft tissue had been processed, intraepithelial and lamina propria lymphocytes were released. The source material was ileum tissue, sampled around 230 days after intestinal transplant. The receptors stem from a human patient who received an intestinal transplant, so some T cells may come from the graft donor.

The chain links TRBV2 to TRBJ1-2; D remains unclear. The CDR3 length is 13 residues. The V end lost 4 bases, the J end lost 4 bases, and 10 bases lay between the germline ends. The germline V gene has CDR1 SNHLY and CDR2 FYNNEI. CDR3 protein: CASSAADFYGYTF. For the CDR3, the DNA is TGTGCCAGCAGTGCGGCGGACTTCTATGGCTACACCTTC.

The V and J genes are TRBV11-2 and TRBJ2-1; 13 nucleotides align to TRBD2. The CDR3 spans 18 residues. Germline V gene lookup returns CDR1 SGHAT and CDR2 FQNNGV. Trimming cost V 5 bases and J 6 bases; bases outside gene matches: 13. The CDR3 protein is CASSQTSGRAVKGNEQFF. CDR3 nucleotides: TGTGCCAGCAGCCAAACTAGCGGGAGGGCCGTCAAGGGCAATGAGCAGTTCTTC.

The V gene is TRBV4-3, the J gene TRBJ2-5; TRBD2 aligns across 8 bases. Germline CDR1 is LGHNA and CDR2 is YSLEER. The CDR3 consists of 19 residues. The V segment lost 0 bases and the J segment 2 bases; nucleotides outside the gene matches: 14. The CDR3 loop is CASSQDLTGAAGGQETQYF. CDR3 sequence (DNA): TGCGCCAGCAGCCAAGATTTGACGGGCGCGGCGGGGGGACAAGAGACCCAGTACTTC.

The sample holds a few counts of this clone. This rearrangement joins TRBV5-1 to TRBJ1-5; 7 bases are a match to TRBD1. This CDR3 has 14 amino acids. J was trimmed by 11 bases and V by 4 bases; bases with no gene match: 12. Germline V lookup: CDR1 SGHRS, CDR2 YFSETQ. DNA for the CDR3: TGCGCCAGCAGCAGGGACAGTCCCCCGGGGGCCCAGCATTTT. Its protein is CASSRDSPPGAQHF.

The chain combines TRBV5-6 with TRBJ1-2; D remains unclear. The CDR3 is 16 residues long. V was clipped by 4 bases and J by 4 bases, with 20 bases between them. Germline CDR1 and CDR2: SGHDT and YYEEEE. This CDR3 reads CASSPTGLPGGYGYTF. The CDR3 DNA reads as TGTGCCAGCAGCCCTACCGGCCTTCCCGGAGGCTATGGCTACACCTTC.

This chain uses TRBV5-1 with TRBJ2-7; the match to TRBD1 covers 7 bases. This CDR3 has 15 amino acids. V lost 1 base, J lost 2 bases, and 6 bases stayed unmatched. The germline gives CDR1 SGHRS, CDR2 YFSETQ. CDR3 DNA: TGCGCCAGCAGCTTGACTGGACAGGTAGCCTACGAGCAGTACTTC. Translated, it gives CASSLTGQVAYEQYF.

The rearrangement links TRBV11-2 to TRBJ2-7; the match to TRBD2 covers 7 bases. CDR1 and CDR2 (germline): SGHAT, FQNNGV. There are 16 residues in the CDR3. With V trimmed by 5 bases and J by 2 bases, 12 bases remained unmatched. Here the CDR3 DNA reads TGTGCCAGCAGCCGTACGCTAGCGGACCGAACCTACGAGCAGTACTTC. Protein sequence: CASSRTLADRTYEQYF.

This clone was seen a handful of times. This chain connects TRBV7-8 to TRBJ2-1; D might be TRBD2 (7 bases). V was shortened by 4 bases and J by 1 base, with 11 bases between the two germline ends. The CDR3 length is 15 residues. Germline CDR1 reads SGHVS; CDR2 reads FQNEAQ. CDR3 amino acids: CASSWGGPSYNEQFF. The CDR3 coding sequence is TGTGCCAGCAGCTGGGGGGGCCCTTCCTACAATGAGCAGTTCTTC.

V gene TRBV9 combines with J gene TRBJ2-1; 8 bases agree with TRBD2. Per the germline V gene, CDR1 is SGDLS and CDR2 is YYNGEE. The CDR3 is 16 amino acids. V lost 0 bases to trimming and J lost 2 bases; unmatched junction nucleotides: 4. The CDR3 DNA sequence: TGTGCCAGCAGCGTAGGCGGTAGCGGGGCCTACAATGAGCAGTTCTTC. Protein: CASSVGGSGAYNEQFF.

The chain recombines TRBV5-1 with TRBJ2-5, with unresolved D. In germline, CDR1 is SGHRS, CDR2 YFSETQ. V was cut by 1 base and J by 2 bases, with 3 bases left in between. The CDR3 has 12 amino acids. CDR3 amino acids: CASSLQQETQYF. The CDR3 DNA reads TGCGCCAGCAGCTTGCAGCAAGAGACCCAGTACTTC. Complete variable domain (other parts from reference TRBV5-1 and TRBJ2-5): KAGVTQTPRYLIKTRGQQVTLSCSPISGHRSVSWYQQTPGQGLQFLFEYFSETQRNKGNFPGRFSGRQFSNSRSEMNVSTLELGDSALYLCASSLQQETQYFGPGTRLLVL.